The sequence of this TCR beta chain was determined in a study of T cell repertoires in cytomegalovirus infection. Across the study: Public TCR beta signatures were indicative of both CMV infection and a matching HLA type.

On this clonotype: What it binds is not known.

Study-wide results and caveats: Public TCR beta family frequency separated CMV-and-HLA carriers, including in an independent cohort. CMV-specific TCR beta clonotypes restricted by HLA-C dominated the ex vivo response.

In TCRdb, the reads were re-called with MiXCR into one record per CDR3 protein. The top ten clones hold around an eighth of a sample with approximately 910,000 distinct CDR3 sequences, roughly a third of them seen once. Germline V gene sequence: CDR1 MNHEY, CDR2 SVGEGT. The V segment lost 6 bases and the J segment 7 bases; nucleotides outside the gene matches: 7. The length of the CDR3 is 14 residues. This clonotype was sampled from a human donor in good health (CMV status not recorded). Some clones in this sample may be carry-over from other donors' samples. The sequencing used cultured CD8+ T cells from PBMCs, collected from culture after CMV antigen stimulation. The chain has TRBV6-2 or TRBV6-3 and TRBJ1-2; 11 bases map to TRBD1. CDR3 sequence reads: CASRYRDRGIGYTF. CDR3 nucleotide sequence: TGTGCCAGCAGGTACAGGGACAGGGGGATTGGCTACACCTTC.